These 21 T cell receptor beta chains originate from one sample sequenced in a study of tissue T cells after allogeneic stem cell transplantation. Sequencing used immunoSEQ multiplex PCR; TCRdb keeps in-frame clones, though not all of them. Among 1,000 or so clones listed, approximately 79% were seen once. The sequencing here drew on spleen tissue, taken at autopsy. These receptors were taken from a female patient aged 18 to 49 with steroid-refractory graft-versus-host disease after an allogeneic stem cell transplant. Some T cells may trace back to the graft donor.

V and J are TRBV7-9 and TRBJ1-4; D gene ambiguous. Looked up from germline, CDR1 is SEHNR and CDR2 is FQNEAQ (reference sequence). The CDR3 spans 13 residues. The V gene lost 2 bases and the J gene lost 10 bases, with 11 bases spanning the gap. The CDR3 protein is CASSLLGSGKLFF. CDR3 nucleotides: TGTGCCAGCAGCTTACTGGGCTCTGGAAAACTGTTTTTT.

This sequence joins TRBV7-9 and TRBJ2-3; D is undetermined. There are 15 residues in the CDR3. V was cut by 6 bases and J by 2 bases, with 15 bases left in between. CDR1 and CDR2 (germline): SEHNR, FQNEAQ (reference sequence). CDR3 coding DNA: TGTGCCAGCAGTTCGAGTATGATTGACACAGATACGCAGTATTTT. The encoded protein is CASSSSMIDTDTQYF.

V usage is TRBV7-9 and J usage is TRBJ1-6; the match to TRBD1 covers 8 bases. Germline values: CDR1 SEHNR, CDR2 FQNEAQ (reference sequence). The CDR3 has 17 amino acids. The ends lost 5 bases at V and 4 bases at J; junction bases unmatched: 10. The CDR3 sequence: CASSIINRQGYNSPLHF. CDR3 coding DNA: TGTGCCAGCAGCATAATTAACCGACAGGGGTATAATTCACCCCTCCACTTT.

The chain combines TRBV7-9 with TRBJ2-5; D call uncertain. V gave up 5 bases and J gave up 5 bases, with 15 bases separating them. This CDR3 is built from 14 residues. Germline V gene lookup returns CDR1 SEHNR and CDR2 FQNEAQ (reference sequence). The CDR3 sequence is CASSPMVGRETQYF. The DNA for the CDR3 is TGTGCCAGCAGCCCAATGGTCGGAAGGGAGACCCAGTACTTC. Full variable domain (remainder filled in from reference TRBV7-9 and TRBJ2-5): DTGVSQNPRHKITKRGQNVTFRCDPISEHNRLYWYRQTLGQGPEFLTYFQNEAQLEKSRLLSDRFSAERPKGSFSTLEIQRTEQGDSAMYLCASSPMVGRETQYFGPGTRLLVL.

DNA for the CDR3: TGTGCCAGCAGCTTCACGGGAGGGGGTGAGACCCAGTACTTC. Translated, it gives CASSFTGGGETQYF. This rearrangement joins TRBV5-6 to TRBJ2-5; 8 nucleotides line up with TRBD2. The germline V gene has CDR1 SGHDT and CDR2 YYEEEE. Trimming at V came to 2 bases and at J to 5 bases, leaving 5 bases not matched to a gene. There are 14 residues in the CDR3.

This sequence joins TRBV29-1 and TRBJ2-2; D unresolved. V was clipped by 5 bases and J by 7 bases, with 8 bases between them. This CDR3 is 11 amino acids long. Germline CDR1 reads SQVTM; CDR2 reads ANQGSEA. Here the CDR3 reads CSVLANGELFF. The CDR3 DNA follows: TGCAGCGTTCTGGCAAACGGGGAGCTGTTTTTT.

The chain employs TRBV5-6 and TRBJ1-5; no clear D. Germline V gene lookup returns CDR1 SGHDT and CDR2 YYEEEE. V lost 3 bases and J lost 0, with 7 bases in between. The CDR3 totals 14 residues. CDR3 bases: TGTGCCAGCAGCTGGGGTTTTAGCAATCAGCCCCAGCATTTT. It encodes CASSWGFSNQPQHF.

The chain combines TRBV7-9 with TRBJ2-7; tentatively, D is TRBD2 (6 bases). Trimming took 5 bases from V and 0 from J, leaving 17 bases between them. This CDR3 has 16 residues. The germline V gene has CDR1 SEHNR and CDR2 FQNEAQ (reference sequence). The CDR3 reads CASSLSRGIDSYEQYF. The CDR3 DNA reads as TGTGCCAGCAGCCTGTCCCGGGGGATCGACTCCTACGAGCAGTACTTC.

The DNA of the CDR3 is TGTGCCAGCACTCCCGGGTGGGGCGGGGGCTACACCTTC. This sequence encodes CASTPGWGGGYTF. The genes are TRBV25-1 and TRBJ1-2, with D possibly being TRBD1 (5 bases). The CDR3 sequence is 13 residues long. V dropped 7 bases and J dropped 8 bases, with 17 bases sitting between them. Per germline, CDR1 MGHDK and CDR2 SYGVNS.

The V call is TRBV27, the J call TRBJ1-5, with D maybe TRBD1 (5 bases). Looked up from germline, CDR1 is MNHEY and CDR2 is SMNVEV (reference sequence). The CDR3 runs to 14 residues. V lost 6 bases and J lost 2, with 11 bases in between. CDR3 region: CASRRGIGNQPQHF. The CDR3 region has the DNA TGTGCCAGCAGGCGGGGGATCGGCAATCAGCCCCAGCATTTT.

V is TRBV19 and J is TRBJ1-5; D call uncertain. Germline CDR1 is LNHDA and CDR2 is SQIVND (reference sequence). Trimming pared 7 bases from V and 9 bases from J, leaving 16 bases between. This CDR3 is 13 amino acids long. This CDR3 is CASTMVQWGPQHF. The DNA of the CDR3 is TGTGCCAGTACCATGGTCCAGTGGGGGCCCCAGCATTTT.

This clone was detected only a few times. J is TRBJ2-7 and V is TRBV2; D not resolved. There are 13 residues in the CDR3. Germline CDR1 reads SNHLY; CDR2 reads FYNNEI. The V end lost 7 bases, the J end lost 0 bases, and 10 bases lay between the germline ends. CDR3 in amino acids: CASNGRPSYEQYF. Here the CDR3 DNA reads TGTGCCAGCAACGGGCGACCCTCCTACGAGCAGTACTTC. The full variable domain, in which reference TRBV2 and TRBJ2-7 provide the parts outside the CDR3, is EPEVTQTPSHQVTQMGQEVILRCVPISNHLYFYWYRQILGQKVEFLVSFYNNEISEKSEIFDDQFSVERPDGSNFTLKIRSTKLEDSAMYFCASNGRPSYEQYFGPGTRLTVT.

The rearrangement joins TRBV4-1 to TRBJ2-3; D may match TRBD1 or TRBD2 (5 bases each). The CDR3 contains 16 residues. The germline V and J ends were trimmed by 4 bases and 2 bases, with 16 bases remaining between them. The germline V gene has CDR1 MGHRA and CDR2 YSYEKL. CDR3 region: CASSPPGRQITDTQYF. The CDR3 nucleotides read TGCGCCAGCAGCCCGCCGGGACGGCAGATCACAGATACGCAGTATTTT.

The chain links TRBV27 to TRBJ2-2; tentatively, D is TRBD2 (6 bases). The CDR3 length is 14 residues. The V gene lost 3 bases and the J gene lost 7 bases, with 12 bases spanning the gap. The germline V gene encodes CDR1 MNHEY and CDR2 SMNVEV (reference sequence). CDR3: CASSFSGEYGELFF. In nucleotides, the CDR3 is TGTGCCAGCAGTTTTTCGGGAGAGTACGGGGAGCTGTTTTTT.

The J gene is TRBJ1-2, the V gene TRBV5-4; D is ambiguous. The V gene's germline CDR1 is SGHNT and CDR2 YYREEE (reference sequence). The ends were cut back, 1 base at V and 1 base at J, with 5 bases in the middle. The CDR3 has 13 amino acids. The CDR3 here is CASSLYGNYGYTF. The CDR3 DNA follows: TGTGCCAGCAGCTTGTACGGTAACTATGGCTACACCTTC.

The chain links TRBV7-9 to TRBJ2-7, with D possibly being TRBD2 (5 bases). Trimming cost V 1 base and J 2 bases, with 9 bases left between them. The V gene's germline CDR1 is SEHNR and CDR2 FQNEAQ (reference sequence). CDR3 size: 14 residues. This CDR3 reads CASSLGGFAYEQYF. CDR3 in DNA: TGTGCCAGCAGCTTAGGCGGGTTTGCCTACGAGCAGTACTTC.

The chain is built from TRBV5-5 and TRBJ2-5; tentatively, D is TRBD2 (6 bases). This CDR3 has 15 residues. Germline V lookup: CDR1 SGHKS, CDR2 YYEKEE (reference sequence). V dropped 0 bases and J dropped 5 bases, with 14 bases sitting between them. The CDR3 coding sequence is TGTGCCAGCAGCTTGGGACTAGTGTTCCGGGAGACCCAGTACTTC. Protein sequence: CASSLGLVFRETQYF.

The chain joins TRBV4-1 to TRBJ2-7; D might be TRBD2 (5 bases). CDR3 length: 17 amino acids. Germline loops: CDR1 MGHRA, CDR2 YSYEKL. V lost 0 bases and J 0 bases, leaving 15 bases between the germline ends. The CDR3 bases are TGCGCCAGCAGCCAAGATCCTTGGACTCATAGCTCCTACGAGCAGTACTTC. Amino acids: CASSQDPWTHSSYEQYF.

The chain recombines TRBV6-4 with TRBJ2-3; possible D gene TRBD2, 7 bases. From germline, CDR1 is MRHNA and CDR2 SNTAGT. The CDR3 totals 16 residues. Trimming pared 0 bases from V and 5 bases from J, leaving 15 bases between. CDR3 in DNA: TGTGCCAGCAGTGACTCTGGGGGGGGGCCAGGAGATACGCAGTATTTT. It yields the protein CASSDSGGGPGDTQYF.

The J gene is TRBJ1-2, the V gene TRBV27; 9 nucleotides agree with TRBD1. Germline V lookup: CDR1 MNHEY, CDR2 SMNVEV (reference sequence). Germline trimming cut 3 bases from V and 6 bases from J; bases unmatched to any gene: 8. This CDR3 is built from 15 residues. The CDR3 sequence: CASSFGSTGGNGYTF. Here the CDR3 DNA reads TGTGCCAGCAGTTTTGGCTCGACAGGGGGAAATGGCTACACCTTC.

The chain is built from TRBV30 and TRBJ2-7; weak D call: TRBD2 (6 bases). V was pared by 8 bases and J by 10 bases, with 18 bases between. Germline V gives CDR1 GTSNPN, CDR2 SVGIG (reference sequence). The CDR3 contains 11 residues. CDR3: CAARGEGLQYF. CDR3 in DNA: TGTGCCGCTCGCGGGGAAGGCCTTCAGTACTTC.